This T cell receptor beta chain was obtained from a study of T cell repertoires in cytomegalovirus infection. Study-wide results and caveats: Clonotype analysis showed dominance of the ex vivo response by HLA-C-restricted CMV-specific TCR beta clonotypes. The cumulative frequency of public TCR beta families identified carriers of CMV plus the relevant HLA.

Germline V gene sequence: CDR1 SGHRS, CDR2 YFSETQ. The ends lost 4 bases at V and 6 bases at J; junction bases unmatched: 6. The CDR3 consists of 14 residues. This clonotype has ten or more counts. What it binds is not known. MiXCR was run by TCRdb on the reads, yielding one entry per CDR3 protein. The profile shows some 300,000 distinct CDR3 sequences, roughly 15% of them singletons. This chain uses TRBV5-1 with TRBJ2-3; 9 nucleotides line up with TRBD2. The sequence derives from a human donor in good health (CMV status not recorded). Some clones in this sample may be carry-over from other donors' samples. The sequenced material came from PBMCs. As DNA, the CDR3 is TGCGCCAGCAGCCCTATCGGACTAGCGGATACGCAGTATTTT. It is translated as CASSPIGLADTQYF.